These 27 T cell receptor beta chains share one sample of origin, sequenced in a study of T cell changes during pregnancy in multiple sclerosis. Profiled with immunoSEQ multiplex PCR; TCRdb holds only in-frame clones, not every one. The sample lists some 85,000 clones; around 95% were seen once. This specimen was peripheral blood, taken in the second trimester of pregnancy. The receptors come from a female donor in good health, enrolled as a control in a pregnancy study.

The CDR3 DNA follows: TGTGCCAGCAGCTTAGGGGCAGGGGGAGGCTACACCTTC. Amino acid sequence: CASSLGAGGGYTF. J is TRBJ1-2 and V is TRBV7-8, with TRBD1 matching 7 bases. In germline, CDR1 is SGHVS, CDR2 FQNEAQ. The CDR3 runs to 13 residues. V shed 1 base, J shed 8 bases, and the junction held 4 bases outside the gene matches.

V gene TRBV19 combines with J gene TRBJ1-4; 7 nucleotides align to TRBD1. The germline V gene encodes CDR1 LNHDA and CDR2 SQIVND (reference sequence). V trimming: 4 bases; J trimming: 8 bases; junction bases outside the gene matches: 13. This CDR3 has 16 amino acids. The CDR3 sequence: CASSTIETGIGEKLFF. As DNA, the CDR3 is TGTGCCAGTAGTACGATCGAGACAGGGATTGGCGAAAAACTGTTTTTT. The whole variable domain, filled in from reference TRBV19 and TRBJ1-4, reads DGGITQSPKYLFRKEGQNVTLSCEQNLNHDAMYWYRQDPGQGLRLIYYSQIVNDFQKGDIAEGYSVSREKKESFPLTVTSAQKNPTAFYLCASSTIETGIGEKLFFGSGTQLSVL.

The CDR3, as DNA: TGCAGTGCTGGGGGGGGAAACACCATATATTTT. Its translation is CSAGGGNTIYF. V is TRBV20-1 and J is TRBJ1-3; a possible D gene is TRBD1 (5 bases). Germline V CDR1 and CDR2: DFQATT, SNEGSKA (reference sequence). The length of the CDR3 is 11 residues. V gave up 5 bases and J gave up 4 bases, with 6 bases separating them.

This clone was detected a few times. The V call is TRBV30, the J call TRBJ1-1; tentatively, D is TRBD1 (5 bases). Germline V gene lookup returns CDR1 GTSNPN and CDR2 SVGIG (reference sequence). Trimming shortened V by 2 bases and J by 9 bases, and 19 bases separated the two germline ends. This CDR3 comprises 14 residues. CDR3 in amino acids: CAWSLVPPRGKAFF. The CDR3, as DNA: TGTGCCTGGAGTCTTGTACCCCCACGGGGGAAAGCTTTCTTT.

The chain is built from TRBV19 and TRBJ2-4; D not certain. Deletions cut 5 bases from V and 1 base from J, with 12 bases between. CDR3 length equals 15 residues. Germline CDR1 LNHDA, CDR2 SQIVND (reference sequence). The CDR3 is CASSPSAVAKNIQYF. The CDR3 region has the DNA TGTGCCAGTAGTCCGAGTGCGGTGGCCAAAAACATTCAGTACTTC. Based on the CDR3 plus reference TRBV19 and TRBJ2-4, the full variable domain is DGGITQSPKYLFRKEGQNVTLSCEQNLNHDAMYWYRQDPGQGLRLIYYSQIVNDFQKGDIAEGYSVSREKKESFPLTVTSAQKNPTAFYLCASSPSAVAKNIQYFGAGTRLSVL.

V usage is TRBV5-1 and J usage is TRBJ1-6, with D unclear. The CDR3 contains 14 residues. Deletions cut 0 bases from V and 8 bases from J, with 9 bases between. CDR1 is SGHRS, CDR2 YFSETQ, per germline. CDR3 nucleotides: TGCGCCAGCAGCTTGGGTCAGGTTGATTCACCCCTCCACTTT. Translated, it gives CASSLGQVDSPLHF.

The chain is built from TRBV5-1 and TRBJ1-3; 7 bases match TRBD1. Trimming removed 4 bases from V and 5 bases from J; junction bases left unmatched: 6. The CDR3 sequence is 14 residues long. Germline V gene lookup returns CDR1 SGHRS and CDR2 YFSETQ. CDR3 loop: CASSPDRARNTIYF. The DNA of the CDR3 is TGCGCCAGCAGCCCTGACAGGGCCCGAAACACCATATATTTT.

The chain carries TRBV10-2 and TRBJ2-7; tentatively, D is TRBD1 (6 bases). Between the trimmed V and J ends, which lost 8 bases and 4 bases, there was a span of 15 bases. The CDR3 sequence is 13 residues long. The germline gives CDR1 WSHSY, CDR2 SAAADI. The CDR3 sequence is CASRGAGEYEQYF. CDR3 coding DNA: TGCGCCAGCCGAGGAGCAGGGGAGTACGAGCAGTACTTC.

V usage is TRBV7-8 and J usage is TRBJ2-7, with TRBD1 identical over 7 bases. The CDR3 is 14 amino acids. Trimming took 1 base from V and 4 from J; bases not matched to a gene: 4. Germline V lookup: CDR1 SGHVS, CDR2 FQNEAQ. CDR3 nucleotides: TGTGCCAGCAGCTTAGAGGGGACAGATTACGAGCAGTACTTC. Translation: CASSLEGTDYEQYF.

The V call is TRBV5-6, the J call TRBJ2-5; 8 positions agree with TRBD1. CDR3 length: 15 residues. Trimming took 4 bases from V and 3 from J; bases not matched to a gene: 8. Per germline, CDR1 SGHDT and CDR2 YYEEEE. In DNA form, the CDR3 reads TGTGCCAGCAGCGGAGGGGCACAGGGGGAAGAGACCCAGTACTTC. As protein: CASSGGAQGEETQYF. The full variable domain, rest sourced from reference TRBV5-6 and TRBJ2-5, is DAGVTQSPTHLIKTRGQQVTLRCSPKSGHDTVSWYQQALGQGPQFIFQYYEEEERQRGNFPDRFSGHQFPNYSSELNVNALLLGDSALYLCASSGGAQGEETQYFGPGTRLLVL.

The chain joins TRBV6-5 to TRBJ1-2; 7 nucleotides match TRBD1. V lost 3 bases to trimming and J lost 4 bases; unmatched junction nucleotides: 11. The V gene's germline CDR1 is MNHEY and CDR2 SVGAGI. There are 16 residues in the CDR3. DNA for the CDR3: TGTGCCAGCAGTTATTCGTCCGGAGGGGGCTTCTATGGCTACACCTTC. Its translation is CASSYSSGGGFYGYTF.

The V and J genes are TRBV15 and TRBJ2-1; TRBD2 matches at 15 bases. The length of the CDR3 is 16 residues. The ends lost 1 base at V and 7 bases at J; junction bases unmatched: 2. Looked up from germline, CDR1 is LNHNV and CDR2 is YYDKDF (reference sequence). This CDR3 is CATSRVGTSGGNEQFF. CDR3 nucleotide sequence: TGTGCCACCAGCAGAGTTGGGACTAGCGGGGGGAATGAGCAGTTCTTC. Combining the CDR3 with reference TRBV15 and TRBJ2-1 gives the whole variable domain DAMVIQNPRYQVTQFGKPVTLSCSQTLNHNVMYWYQQKSSQAPKLLFHYYDKDFNNEADTPDNFQSRRPNTSFCFLDIRSPGLGDTAMYLCATSRVGTSGGNEQFFGPGTRLTVL.

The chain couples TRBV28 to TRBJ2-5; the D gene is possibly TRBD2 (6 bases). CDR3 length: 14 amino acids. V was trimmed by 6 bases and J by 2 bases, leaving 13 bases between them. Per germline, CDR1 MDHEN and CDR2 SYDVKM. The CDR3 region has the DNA TGTGCCAGCAGGAGAAGCGGGCATCAAGAGACCCAGTACTTC. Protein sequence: CASRRSGHQETQYF.

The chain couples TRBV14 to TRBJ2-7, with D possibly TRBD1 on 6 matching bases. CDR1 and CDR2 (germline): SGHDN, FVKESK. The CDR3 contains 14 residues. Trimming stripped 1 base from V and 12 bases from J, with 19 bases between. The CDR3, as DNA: TGTGCCAGCAGCCAAGGAAGAGCCCCGGGACAACCGTACTTC. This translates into CASSQGRAPGQPYF.

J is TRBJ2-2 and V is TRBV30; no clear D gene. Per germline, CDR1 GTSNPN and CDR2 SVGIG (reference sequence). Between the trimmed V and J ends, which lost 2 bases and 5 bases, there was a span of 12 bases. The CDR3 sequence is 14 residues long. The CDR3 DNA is TGTGCCTGGAGTCAAACCTACGAGACCGGGGAGCTGTTTTTT. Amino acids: CAWSQTYETGELFF.

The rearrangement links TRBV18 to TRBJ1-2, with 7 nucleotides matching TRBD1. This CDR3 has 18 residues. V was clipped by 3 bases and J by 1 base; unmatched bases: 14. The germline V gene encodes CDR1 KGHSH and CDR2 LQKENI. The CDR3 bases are TGTGCCAGCTCACCTGCGCTGGCGTACAGGGGAAGTAACTATGGCTACACCTTC. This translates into CASSPALAYRGSNYGYTF.

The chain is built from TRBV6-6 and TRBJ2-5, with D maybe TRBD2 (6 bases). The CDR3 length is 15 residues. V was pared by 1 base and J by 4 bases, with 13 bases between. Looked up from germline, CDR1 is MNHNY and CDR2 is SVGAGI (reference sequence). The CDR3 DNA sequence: TGTGCCAGCAGTTACTACACTGGCGGGGTAGAGACCCAGTACTTC. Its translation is CASSYYTGGVETQYF.

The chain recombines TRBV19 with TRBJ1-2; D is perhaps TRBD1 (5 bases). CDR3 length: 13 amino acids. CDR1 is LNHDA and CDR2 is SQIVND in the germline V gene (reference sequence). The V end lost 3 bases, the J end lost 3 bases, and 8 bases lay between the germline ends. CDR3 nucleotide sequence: TGTGCCAGTAGTATGGGGGGGTACTATGGCTACACCTTC. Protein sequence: CASSMGGYYGYTF.

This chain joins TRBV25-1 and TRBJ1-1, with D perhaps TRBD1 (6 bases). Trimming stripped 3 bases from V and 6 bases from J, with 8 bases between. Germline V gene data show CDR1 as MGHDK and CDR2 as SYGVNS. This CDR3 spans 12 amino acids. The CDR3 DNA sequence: TGTGCCAGCAGTGAGGGGACACCTGAAGCTTTCTTT. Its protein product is CASSEGTPEAFF.

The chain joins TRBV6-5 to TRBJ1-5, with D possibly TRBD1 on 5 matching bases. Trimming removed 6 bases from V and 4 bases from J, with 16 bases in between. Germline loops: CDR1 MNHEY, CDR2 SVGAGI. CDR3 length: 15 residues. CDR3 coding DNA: TGTGCCAGCAGGCGCGGGACCTCTGGGAATCAGCCCCAGCATTTT. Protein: CASRRGTSGNQPQHF.

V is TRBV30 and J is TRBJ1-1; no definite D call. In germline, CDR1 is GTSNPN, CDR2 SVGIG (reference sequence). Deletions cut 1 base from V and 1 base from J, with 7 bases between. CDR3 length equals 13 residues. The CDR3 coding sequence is TGTGCCTGGAGTGAACGGAGGAACACTGAAGCTTTCTTT. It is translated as CAWSERRNTEAFF.

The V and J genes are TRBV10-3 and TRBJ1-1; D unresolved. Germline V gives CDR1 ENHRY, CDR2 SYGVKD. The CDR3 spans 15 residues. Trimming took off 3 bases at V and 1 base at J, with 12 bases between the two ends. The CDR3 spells CAISDGYRGNTEAFF. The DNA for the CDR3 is TGTGCCATCAGTGACGGCTACCGGGGGAACACTGAAGCTTTCTTT.

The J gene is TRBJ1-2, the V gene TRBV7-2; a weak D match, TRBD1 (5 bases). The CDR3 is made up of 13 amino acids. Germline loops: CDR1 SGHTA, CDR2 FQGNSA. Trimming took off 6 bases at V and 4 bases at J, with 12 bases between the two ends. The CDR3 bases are TGTGCCAGCAGGCAGACGGGGGGCTATGGCTACACCTTC. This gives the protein CASRQTGGYGYTF.

The CDR3 loop is CASSYSVHRAYEQYF. In DNA form, the CDR3 reads TGTGCCAGCAGTTACTCGGTTCACAGGGCCTACGAGCAGTACTTC. This chain links TRBV6-5 with TRBJ2-7; TRBD1 might be the D (6 bases). V dropped 0 bases and J dropped 2 bases, with 11 bases sitting between them. CDR1 and CDR2 from the germline V gene are MNHEY and SVGAGI. The CDR3 length is 15 residues.

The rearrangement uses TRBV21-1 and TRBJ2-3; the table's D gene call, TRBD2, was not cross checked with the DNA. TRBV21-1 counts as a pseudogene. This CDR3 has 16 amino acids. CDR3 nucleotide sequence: TGTGCCAGCAGCAAAGGGGGGACTACCGCCACAGATACGCAGTATTTT. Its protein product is CASSKGGTTATDTQYF.

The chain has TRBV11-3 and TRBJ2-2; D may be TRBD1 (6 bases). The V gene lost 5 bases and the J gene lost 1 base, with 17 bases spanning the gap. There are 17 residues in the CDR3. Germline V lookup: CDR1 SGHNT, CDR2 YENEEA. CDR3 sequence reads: CASSPYWTVENTGELFF. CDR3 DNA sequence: TGTGCCAGCAGCCCCTATTGGACAGTCGAGAACACCGGGGAGCTGTTTTTT.

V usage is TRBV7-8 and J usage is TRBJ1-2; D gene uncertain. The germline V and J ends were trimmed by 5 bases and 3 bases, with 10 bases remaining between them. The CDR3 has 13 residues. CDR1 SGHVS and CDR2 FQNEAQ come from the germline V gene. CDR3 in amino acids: CASSPSQDYGYTF. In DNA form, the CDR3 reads TGTGCCAGCAGCCCCTCGCAGGACTATGGCTACACCTTC.